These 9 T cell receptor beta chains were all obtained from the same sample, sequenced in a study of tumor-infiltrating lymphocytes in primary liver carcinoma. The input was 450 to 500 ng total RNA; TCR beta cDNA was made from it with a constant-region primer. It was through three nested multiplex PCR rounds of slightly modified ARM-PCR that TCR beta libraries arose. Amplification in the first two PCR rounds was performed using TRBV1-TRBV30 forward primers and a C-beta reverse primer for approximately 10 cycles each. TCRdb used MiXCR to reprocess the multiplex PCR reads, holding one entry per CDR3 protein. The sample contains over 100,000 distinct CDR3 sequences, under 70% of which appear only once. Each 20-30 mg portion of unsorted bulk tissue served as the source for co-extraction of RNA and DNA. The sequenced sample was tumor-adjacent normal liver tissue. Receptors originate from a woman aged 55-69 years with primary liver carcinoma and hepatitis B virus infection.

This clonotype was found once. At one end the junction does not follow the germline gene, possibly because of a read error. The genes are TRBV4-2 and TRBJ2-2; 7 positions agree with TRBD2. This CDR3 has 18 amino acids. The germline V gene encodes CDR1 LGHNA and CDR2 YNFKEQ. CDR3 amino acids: CANSQAFRTGGVTRELFF. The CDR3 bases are TGTGCCAACAGCCAAGCGTTCCGAACGGGAGGCGTTACCAGGGAGCTGTTTTTT.

The CDR3 spells CVTGVYEQYF. In nucleotides, the CDR3 is TGTGTTACGGGGGTATACGAGCAGTACTTC. V usage is TRBV6-2 or TRBV6-3 and J usage is TRBJ2-7; weak D call: TRBD2 (6 bases). Germline CDR1 is MNHEY and CDR2 is SVGEGT. There are 10 residues in the CDR3.

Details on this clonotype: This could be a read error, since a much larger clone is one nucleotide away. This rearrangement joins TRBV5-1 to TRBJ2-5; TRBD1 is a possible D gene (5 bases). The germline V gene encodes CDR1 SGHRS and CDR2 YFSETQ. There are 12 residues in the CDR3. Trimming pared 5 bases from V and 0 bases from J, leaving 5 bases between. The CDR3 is CASRQDQETQYF. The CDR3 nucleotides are TGCGCCAGCAGACAGGACCAAGAGACCCAGTACTTC.

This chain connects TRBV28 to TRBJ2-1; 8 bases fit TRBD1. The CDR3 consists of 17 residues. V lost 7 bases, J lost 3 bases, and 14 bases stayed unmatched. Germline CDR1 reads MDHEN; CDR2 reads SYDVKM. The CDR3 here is CASTPSLGTGDYNEQFF. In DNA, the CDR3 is TGTGCCAGCACTCCGAGTTTGGGGACAGGCGACTACAATGAGCAGTTCTTC.

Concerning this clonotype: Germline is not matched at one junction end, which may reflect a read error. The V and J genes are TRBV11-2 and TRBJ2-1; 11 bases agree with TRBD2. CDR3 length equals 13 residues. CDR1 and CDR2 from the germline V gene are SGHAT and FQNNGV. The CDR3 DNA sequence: TGTGCCAACAGCTCGGGACTAGCGGAATGGTCGTTCTTC. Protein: CANSSGLAEWSFF. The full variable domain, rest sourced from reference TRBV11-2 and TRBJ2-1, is EAGVAQSPRYKIIEKRQSVAFWCNPISGHATLYWYQQILGQGPKLLIQFQNNGVVDDSQLPKDRFSAERLKGVDSTLKIQPAKLEDSAVYLCANSSGLAEWSFFGPGTRLTVL.

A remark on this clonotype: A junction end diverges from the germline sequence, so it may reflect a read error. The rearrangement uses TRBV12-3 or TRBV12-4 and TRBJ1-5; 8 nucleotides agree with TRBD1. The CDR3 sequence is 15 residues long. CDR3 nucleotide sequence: TGTGCCGGCAGCATGACAGGGGTAAGCAATCAGCCCCAGCATTTT. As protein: CAGSMTGVSNQPQHF.

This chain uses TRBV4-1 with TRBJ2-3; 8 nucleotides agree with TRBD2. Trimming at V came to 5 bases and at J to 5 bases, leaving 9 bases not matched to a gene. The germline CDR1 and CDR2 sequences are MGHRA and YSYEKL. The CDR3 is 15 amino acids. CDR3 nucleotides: TGCGCCAGCAGCTCGACTAGCGAGAGGGTAGATACGCAGTATTTT. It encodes CASSSTSERVDTQYF.

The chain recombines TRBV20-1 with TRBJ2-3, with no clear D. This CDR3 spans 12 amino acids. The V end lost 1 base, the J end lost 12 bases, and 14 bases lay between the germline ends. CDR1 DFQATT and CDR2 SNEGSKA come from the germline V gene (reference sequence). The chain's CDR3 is CSARGPQLPQYF. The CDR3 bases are TGCAGTGCTAGAGGTCCGCAGCTTCCTCAGTATTTT.

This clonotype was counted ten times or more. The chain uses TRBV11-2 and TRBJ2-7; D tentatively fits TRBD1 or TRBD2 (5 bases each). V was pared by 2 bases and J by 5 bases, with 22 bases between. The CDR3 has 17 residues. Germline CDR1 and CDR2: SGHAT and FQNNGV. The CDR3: CASSLYHSAGRFHEQYF. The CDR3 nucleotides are TGTGCCAGCAGCTTATATCACTCCGCAGGGAGATTTCACGAGCAGTACTTC.